The 12 T cell receptor beta chains given below trace back to one sample, sequenced in a study of CD8 T cell repertoires and HIV-1 epitope variants. Assay: immunoSEQ multiplex PCR; the TCRdb copy retains only in-frame clones and omits some. Here the sample spans roughly 5,700 clones, roughly 62% being singletons. Their antigens are not known. Sequenced sample: cultured CD8+ T cells derived from PBMCs. The receptors shown here come from a male donor with HIV.

V gene TRBV30 combines with J gene TRBJ2-2, with D unresolved. V shed 0 bases and J shed 6 bases, with 11 bases lying between them. The CDR3 runs to 14 residues. Germline values: CDR1 GTSNPN, CDR2 SVGIG (reference sequence). The CDR3 spells CAWSVLGPPGELFF. CDR3 in DNA: TGTGCCTGGAGTGTACTTGGGCCGCCCGGGGAGCTGTTTTTT.

The V call is TRBV5-8, the J call TRBJ2-3, with D possibly TRBD2 on 5 matching bases. Trimming pared 4 bases from V and 0 bases from J, leaving 9 bases between. The CDR3 has 14 residues. Germline lookup yields CDR1 SGHTS and CDR2 YDEGEE. The CDR3 region is CASSPDYSTDTQYF. CDR3 nucleotides: TGTGCCAGCAGCCCTGACTATAGCACAGATACGCAGTATTTT.

V usage is TRBV13 and J usage is TRBJ2-7, with 9 bases identical to TRBD1. Per germline, CDR1 PRHDT and CDR2 FYEKMQ (reference sequence). This CDR3 contains 15 residues. With 5 bases clipped from V and 3 bases from J, the junction kept 8 bases outside the gene matches. The CDR3: CASSPMGQGVYEQYF. CDR3 DNA sequence: TGTGCCAGCAGCCCAATGGGACAGGGTGTCTACGAGCAGTACTTC.

The table lists this clone with a few counts. The V and J genes are TRBV27 and TRBJ1-1; D is possibly TRBD1 (5 bases). CDR1 and CDR2 from the germline V gene are MNHEY and SMNVEV (reference sequence). V shed 2 bases and J shed 0 bases, with 7 bases lying between them. This CDR3 has 14 amino acids. In DNA form, the CDR3 reads TGTGCCAGCAGTTTAAAGGGACTGAACACTGAAGCTTTCTTT. Its translation: CASSLKGLNTEAFF.

The chain uses TRBV5-4 and TRBJ1-5; possibly TRBD1 for D (5 bases). The CDR3 runs 19 residues. CDR1 and CDR2 from the germline V gene are SGHNT and YYREEE (reference sequence). V gave up 8 bases and J gave up 5 bases, with 32 bases separating them. CDR3 sequence: CASTARRRLAGTADQPQHF. DNA of the CDR3: TGTGCCAGTACCGCCCGGCGGAGGCTGGCCGGGACTGCTGATCAGCCCCAGCATTTT.

J is TRBJ1-6 and V is TRBV28; TRBD1 matches at 10 bases. Germline CDR1 is MDHEN and CDR2 is SYDVKM. J lost 14 bases, V lost 7 bases, and 11 bases had no gene match. The length of the CDR3 is 14 residues. In nucleotides, the CDR3 is TGTGCCAGCATGGAACCGGGACAGGGGCCCACCCTCCACTTT. Translating it yields CASMEPGQGPTLHF.

V and J are TRBV9 and TRBJ2-7; D is unresolved. The CDR3 is 13 amino acids. The germline V and J ends were trimmed by 0 bases and 5 bases, with 9 bases remaining between them. Germline CDR1 and CDR2: SGDLS and YYNGEE. The DNA of the CDR3 is TGTGCCAGCAGCGTAGACGTAACTGACGAGCAGTACTTC. It specifies CASSVDVTDEQYF.

This clone occurred once. The V gene is TRBV30, the J gene TRBJ1-2; 10 bases map to TRBD1. This CDR3 comprises 14 residues. CDR1 and CDR2 from the germline V gene are GTSNPN and SVGIG (reference sequence). The V gene end was trimmed by 0 bases and the J gene end by 8 bases; junction bases not matched to a gene: 6. The CDR3 DNA follows: TGTGCCTGGAGTGTACTCGGGACAGGGGACGGCTACACCTTC. It codes for CAWSVLGTGDGYTF.

The chain is built from TRBV7-2 and TRBJ2-3; D may correspond to TRBD1 or TRBD2 (5 bases each). V lost 1 base and J lost 9, with 11 bases in between. Germline loops: CDR1 SGHTA, CDR2 FQGNSA. The CDR3 runs 13 residues. The CDR3 protein is CASSLDGAQTQYF. CDR3 in DNA: TGTGCCAGCAGCTTAGACGGGGCCCAGACGCAGTATTTT. Full variable domain (missing parts from reference TRBV7-2 and TRBJ2-3): GAGVSQSPSNKVTEKGKDVELRCDPISGHTALYWYRQSLGQGLEFLIYFQGNSAPDKSGLPSDRFSAERTGGSVSTLTIQRTQQEDSAVYLCASSLDGAQTQYFGPGTRLTVL.

This clone was detected only a few times. V is TRBV5-6 and J is TRBJ2-3; possible D gene TRBD1, 6 bases. Trimming pared 4 bases from V and 2 bases from J, leaving 14 bases between. The CDR3 sequence is 15 residues long. Germline-derived CDR1 and CDR2 are SGHDT and YYEEEE. CDR3 sequence: CASSPTRDNTDTQYF. Written as DNA, the CDR3 is TGTGCCAGCAGCCCAACCCGGGACAACACAGATACGCAGTATTTT.

The V gene is TRBV14, the J gene TRBJ2-1, with 8 bases aligning to TRBD2. V shed 2 bases and J 8 bases; nucleotides not matched to a gene: 14. Looked up from germline, CDR1 is SGHDN and CDR2 is FVKESK. This CDR3 comprises 17 residues. This chain's CDR3 is CASSQTVSAGALDEQFF. In DNA form, the CDR3 reads TGTGCCAGCAGCCAAACGGTTTCAGCGGGAGCATTGGATGAGCAGTTCTTC.

This chain links TRBV19 with TRBJ1-5; D may be TRBD1 (5 bases). V was trimmed by 2 bases and J by 7 bases, leaving 9 bases between them. In germline, CDR1 is LNHDA, CDR2 SQIVND (reference sequence). The CDR3 spans 13 residues. The CDR3 DNA reads as TGTGCCAGTAGTATACAGGGAGACCAGCCCCAGCATTTT. Encoded protein: CASSIQGDQPQHF.